What follows describes a single TCR beta chain. The record originates from a study of cytomegalovirus exposure and HLA in healthy donors. Overall study: Of all 400 or so donors who were genotyped, 75% to 90% belonged to the Caucasian-associated ancestry cluster.

A multiplex PCR was run with 60 Vbeta primers and 13 Jbeta primers. Generated by immunoSEQ multiplex PCR, the TCRdb table keeps only in-frame clones and is missing some. The sample holds tens of thousands of clones; about 85% are singletons and the top ten take roughly 1.1%. This CDR3 comprises 16 residues. This chain links TRBV1 with TRBJ2-5; the tabulated D call, TRBD2, remains unverified against the DNA. TRBV1 is given as a pseudogene. The TCR was taken from a girl aged 2 to 9 in good health and CMV-seropositive. The sequenced sample was PBMCs. Here the CDR3 reads CTSSLRTSGMLETQYF. In nucleotides, the CDR3 is TGCACCAGCAGCCTTCGGACTAGCGGAATGTTGGAGACCCAGTACTTC.